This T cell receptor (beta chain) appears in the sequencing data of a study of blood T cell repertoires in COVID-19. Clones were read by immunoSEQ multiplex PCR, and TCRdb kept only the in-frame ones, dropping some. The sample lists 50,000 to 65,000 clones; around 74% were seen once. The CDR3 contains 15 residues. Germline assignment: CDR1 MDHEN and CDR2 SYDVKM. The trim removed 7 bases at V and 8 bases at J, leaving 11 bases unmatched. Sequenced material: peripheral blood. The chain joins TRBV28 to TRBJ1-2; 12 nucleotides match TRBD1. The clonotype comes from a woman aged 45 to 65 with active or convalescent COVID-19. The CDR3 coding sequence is TGTGCCAGCACCGTAGGGGGACAGGGGGCGAAAGGCTACACCTTC. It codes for CASTVGGQGAKGYTF.